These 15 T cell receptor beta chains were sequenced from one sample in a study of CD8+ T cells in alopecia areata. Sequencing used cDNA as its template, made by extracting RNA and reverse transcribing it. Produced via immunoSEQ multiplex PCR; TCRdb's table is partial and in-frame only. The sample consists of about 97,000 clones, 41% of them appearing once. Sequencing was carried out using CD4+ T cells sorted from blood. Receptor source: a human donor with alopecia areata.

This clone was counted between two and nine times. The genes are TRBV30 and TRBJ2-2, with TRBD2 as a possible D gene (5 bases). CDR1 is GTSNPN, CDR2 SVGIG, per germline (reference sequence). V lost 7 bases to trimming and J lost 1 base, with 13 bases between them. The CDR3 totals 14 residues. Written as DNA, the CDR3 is TGTGCCTCTTCGAACGGGATGAACACCGGGGAGCTGTTTTTT. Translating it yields CASSNGMNTGELFF.

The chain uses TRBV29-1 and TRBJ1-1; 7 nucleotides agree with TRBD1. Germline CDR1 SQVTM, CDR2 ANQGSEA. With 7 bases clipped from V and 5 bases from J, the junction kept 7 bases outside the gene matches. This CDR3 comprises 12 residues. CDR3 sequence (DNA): TGCAGCGGAGGTGACAGGGCAACTGAAGCTTTCTTT. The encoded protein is CSGGDRATEAFF.

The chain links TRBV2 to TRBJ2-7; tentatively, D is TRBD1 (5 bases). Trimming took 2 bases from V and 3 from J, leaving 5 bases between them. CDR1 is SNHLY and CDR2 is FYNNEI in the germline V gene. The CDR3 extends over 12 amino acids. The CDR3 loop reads CASSEQGYEQYF. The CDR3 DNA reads TGTGCCAGCAGTGAACAGGGCTACGAGCAGTACTTC.

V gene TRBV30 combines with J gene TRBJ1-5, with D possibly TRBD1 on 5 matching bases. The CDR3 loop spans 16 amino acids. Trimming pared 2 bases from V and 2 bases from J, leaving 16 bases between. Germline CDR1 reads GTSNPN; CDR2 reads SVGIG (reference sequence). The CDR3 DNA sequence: TGTGCCTGGAGTATCCTCGGGGGGATAGGCAATCAGCCCCAGCATTTT. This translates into CAWSILGGIGNQPQHF. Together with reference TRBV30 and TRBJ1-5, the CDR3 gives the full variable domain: SQTIHQWPATLVQPVGSPLSLECTVEGTSNPNLYWYRQAAGRGLQLLFYSVGIGQISSEVPQNLSASRPQDRQFILSSKKLLLSDSGFYLCAWSILGGIGNQPQHFGDGTRLSIL.

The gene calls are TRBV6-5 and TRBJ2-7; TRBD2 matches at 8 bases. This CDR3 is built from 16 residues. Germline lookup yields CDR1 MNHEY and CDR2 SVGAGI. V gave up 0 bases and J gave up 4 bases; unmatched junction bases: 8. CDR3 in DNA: TGTGCCAGCAGTTACTCGACCGGGACTAGTGCGTACGAGCAGTACTTC. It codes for CASSYSTGTSAYEQYF.

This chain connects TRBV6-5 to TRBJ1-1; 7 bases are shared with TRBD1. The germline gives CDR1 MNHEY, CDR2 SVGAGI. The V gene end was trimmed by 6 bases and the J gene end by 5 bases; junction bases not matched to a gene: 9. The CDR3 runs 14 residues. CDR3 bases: TGTGCCAGCAGGGGGACACACAGGGGTACTGAAGCTTTCTTT. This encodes CASRGTHRGTEAFF.

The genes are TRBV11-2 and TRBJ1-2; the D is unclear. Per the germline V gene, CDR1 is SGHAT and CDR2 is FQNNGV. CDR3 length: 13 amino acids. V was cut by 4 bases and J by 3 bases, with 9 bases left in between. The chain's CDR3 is CASSSTAHYGYTF. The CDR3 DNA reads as TGTGCCAGCAGCTCTACAGCACACTATGGCTACACCTTC.

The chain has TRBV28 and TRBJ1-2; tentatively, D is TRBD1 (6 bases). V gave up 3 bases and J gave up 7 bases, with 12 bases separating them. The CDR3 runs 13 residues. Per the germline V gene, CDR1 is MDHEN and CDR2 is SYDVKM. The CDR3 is CASSFLGGAGYTF. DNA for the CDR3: TGTGCCAGCAGTTTCCTGGGGGGGGCTGGCTACACCTTC.

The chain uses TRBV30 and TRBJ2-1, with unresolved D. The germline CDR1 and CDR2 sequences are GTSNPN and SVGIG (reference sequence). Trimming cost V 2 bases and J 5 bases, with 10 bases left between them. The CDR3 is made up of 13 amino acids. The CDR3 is CAWSRRQDNEQFF. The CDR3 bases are TGTGCCTGGAGTAGACGTCAGGACAATGAGCAGTTCTTC.

CDR3 residues: CASSQDRRASNQPQHF. CDR3 nucleotide sequence: TGCGCCAGCAGCCAAGATCGGAGGGCCAGCAATCAGCCCCAGCATTTT. This rearrangement joins TRBV4-1 to TRBJ1-5; D uncertain. The CDR3 is 16 residues long. The germline V and J ends were trimmed by 0 bases and 1 base, with 10 bases remaining between them. Germline CDR1 reads MGHRA; CDR2 reads YSYEKL.

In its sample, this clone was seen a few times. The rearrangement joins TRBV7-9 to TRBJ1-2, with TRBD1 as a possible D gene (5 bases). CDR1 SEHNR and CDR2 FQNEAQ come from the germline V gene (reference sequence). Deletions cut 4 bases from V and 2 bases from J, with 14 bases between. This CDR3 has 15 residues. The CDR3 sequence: CASSSGQAVNYGYTF. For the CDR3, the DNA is TGTGCCAGCAGCTCAGGACAAGCCGTCAACTATGGCTACACCTTC.

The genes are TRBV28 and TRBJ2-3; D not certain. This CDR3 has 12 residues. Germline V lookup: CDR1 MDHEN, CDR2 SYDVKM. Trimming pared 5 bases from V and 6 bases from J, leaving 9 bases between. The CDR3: CASSPHGDTQYF. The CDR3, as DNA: TGTGCCAGCAGTCCTCACGGGGATACGCAGTATTTT.

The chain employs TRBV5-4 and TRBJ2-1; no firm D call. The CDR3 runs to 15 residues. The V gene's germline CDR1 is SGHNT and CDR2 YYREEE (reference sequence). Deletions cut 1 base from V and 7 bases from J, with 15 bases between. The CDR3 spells CASSLRNGAPNEQFF. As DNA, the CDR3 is TGTGCCAGCAGCTTGAGAAACGGCGCGCCAAATGAGCAGTTCTTC. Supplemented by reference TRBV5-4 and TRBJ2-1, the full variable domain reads ETGVTQSPTHLIKTRGQQVTLRCSSQSGHNTVSWYQQALGQGPQFIFQYYREEENGRGNFPPRFSGLQFPNYSSELNVNALELDDSALYLCASSLRNGAPNEQFFGPGTRLTVL.

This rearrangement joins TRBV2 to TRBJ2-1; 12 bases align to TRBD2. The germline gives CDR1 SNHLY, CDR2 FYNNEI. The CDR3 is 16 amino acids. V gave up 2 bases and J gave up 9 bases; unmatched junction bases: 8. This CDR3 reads CASSETGLAGFGEQFF. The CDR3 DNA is TGTGCCAGCAGTGAAACCGGACTAGCGGGATTCGGTGAGCAGTTCTTC.

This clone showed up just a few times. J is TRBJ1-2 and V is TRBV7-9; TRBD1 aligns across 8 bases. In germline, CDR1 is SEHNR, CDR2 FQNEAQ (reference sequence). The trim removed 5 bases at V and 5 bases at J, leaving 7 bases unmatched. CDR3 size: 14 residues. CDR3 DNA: TGTGCCAGCAGCCCCGGACAGGGCCAATATGGCTACACCTTC. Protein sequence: CASSPGQGQYGYTF.